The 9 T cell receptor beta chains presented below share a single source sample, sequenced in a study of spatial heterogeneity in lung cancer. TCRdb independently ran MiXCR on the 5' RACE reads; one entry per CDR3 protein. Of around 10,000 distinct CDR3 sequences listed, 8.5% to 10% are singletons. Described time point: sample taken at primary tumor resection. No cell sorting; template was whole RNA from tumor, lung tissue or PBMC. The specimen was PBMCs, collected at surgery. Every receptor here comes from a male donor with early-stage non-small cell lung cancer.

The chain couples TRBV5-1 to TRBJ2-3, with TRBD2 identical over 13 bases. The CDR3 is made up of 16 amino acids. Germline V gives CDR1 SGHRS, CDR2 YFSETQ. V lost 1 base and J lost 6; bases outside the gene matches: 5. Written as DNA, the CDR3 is TGCGCCAGCAGCTTGACTAGCGGGGGGGCCTTCGATACGCAGTATTTT. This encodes CASSLTSGGAFDTQYF.

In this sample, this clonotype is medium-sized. CDR3 residues: CAVGRPNQPQHF. CDR3 nucleotides: TGTGCCGTTGGACGCCCGAATCAGCCCCAGCATTTT. The chain links TRBV19 to TRBJ1-5; D unresolved. The CDR3 contains 12 residues. V dropped 11 bases and J dropped 4 bases, with 12 bases sitting between them. The germline CDR1 and CDR2 sequences are LNHDA and SQIVND (reference sequence).

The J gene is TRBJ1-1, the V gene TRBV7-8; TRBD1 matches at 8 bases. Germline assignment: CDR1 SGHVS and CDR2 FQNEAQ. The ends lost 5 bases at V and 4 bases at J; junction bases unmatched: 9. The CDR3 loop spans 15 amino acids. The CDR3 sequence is CASSPHRTGTTEAFF. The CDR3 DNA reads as TGTGCCAGCAGCCCCCACCGGACAGGGACCACTGAAGCTTTCTTT.

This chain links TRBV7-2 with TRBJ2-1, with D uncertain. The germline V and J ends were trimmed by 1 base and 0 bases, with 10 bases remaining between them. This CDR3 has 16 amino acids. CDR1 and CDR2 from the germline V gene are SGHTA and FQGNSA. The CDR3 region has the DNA TGTGCCAGCAGCTTAGGTCGAGCGAGCTCCTACAATGAGCAGTTCTTC. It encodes CASSLGRASSYNEQFF.

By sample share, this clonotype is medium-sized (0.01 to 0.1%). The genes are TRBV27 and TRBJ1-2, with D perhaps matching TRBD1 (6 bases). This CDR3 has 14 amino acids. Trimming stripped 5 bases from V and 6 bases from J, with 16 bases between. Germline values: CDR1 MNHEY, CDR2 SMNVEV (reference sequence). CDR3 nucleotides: TGTGCCAGCAGTCCGTCGGGACATAGTGATGGCTACACCTTC. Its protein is CASSPSGHSDGYTF.

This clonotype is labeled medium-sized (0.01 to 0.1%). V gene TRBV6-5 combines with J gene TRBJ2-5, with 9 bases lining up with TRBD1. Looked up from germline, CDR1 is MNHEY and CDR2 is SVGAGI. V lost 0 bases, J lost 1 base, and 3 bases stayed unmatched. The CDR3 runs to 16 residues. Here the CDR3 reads CASSYSGTGFQETQYF. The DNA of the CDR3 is TGTGCCAGCAGTTACTCGGGGACAGGGTTCCAAGAGACCCAGTACTTC.

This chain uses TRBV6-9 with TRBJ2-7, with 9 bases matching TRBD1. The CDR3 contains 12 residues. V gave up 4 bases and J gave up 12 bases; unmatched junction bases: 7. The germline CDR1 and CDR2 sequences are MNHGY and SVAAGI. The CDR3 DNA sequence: TGTGCCAGCAGTTCCGACAGGGGGGTCCTGTACTTC. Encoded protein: CASSSDRGVLYF.

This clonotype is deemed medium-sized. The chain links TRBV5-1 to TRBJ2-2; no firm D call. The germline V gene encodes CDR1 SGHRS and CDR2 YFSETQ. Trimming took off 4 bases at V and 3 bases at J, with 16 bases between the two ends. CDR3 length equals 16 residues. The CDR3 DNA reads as TGCGCCAGCAGCCAGCTTCCTGGGCCATACACCGGGGAGCTGTTTTTT. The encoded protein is CASSQLPGPYTGELFF.

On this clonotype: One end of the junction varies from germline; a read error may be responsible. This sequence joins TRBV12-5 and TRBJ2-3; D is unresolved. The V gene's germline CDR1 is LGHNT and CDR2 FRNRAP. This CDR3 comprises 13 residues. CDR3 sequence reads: CAGGLMPADTQYF. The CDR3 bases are TGTGCTGGTGGTTTGATGCCGGCAGATACGCAGTATTTT.